This T cell receptor (beta chain) was documented in a study of blood T cell repertoires in COVID-19. Turning to the study itself: Samples representing acute and convalescent COVID-19 were sourced from the United States, Italy and Spain. In each case, the material was cDNA or gDNA derived from T cells, B-cell-depleted T cells, or PBMCs.

The CDR3 runs 13 residues. Per the germline V gene, CDR1 is SGHTA and CDR2 is FQGNSA. Trimming left V 1 base short and J 5 bases short, with 8 bases between. Authors' processing steps: Amplified reference gene primers provided the basis for estimating nucleated cell counts. TCRdb keeps only in-frame clones here, not all; method: immunoSEQ multiplex PCR. The V and J calls and clone size come from that table; D and trimming were worked out from the DNA. The sample comprises 120,000 or so clones, more than 60% of which are singletons, and approximately 2.5% rests with the top ten. This clone appeared once.

The rearrangement uses TRBV7-2 and TRBJ1-1, with D unclear. The sequenced sample consisted of peripheral blood. The clonotype was recovered from a man between 65 and 85 years old with acute or convalescent COVID-19. The CDR3: CASSLVAGTEAFF. CDR3 DNA sequence: TGTGCCAGCAGCTTAGTGGCGGGAACTGAAGCTTTCTTT.